One sample yielded the 4 T cell receptor beta chains listed below, sequenced in a study of blood T cells in healthy people across ages. A J-beta primer mix and a sample-barcoded 5' primer were used in a second PCR of about 7 to 12 cycles. From the 5' RACE reads, TCRdb called clonotypes with MiXCR, one entry per CDR3 protein. The sample consists of hundreds of thousands of distinct CDR3 sequences, 43% of them appearing once. Sequencing used blood. These TCRs come from a woman in her sixties or seventies in good health.

CDR3: CSARDPTGSSYEQYF. DNA for the CDR3: TGCAGTGCTAGAGATCCGACAGGAAGCTCCTACGAGCAGTACTTC. This sequence joins TRBV20-1 and TRBJ2-7; D is possibly TRBD1 (6 bases). Trimming cost V 0 bases and J 0 bases, with 12 bases left between them. The CDR3 loop spans 15 amino acids. Per germline, CDR1 DFQATT and CDR2 SNEGSKA (reference sequence).

This clonotype was recorded a few times. The chain has TRBV20-1 and TRBJ1-2; no clear D gene. CDR3 length: 12 residues. Per the germline V gene, CDR1 is DFQATT and CDR2 is SNEGSKA (reference sequence). V shed 2 bases and J shed 1 base, with 5 bases lying between them. The DNA of the CDR3 is TGCAGTGCTAGATCCTTTAACTATGGCTACACCTTC. Protein sequence: CSARSFNYGYTF.

The chain joins TRBV3-1 to TRBJ2-5; 7 bases line up with TRBD2. The CDR3 sequence is 17 residues long. V was clipped by 9 bases and J by 11 bases; unmatched bases: 27. Germline V lookup: CDR1 LGHDT, CDR2 YNNKEL (reference sequence). The CDR3 sequence is CASSYRVISGSGNEQYF. The CDR3 nucleotides read TGTGCCAGTAGCTACCGGGTGATTAGCGGGTCAGGTAATGAGCAGTACTTC.

V and J are TRBV12-3 or TRBV12-4 and TRBJ2-1; weak D call: TRBD2 (7 bases). V lost 5 bases to trimming and J lost 5 bases, with 16 bases between them. The CDR3 is 15 residues long. The CDR3 bases are TGTGCCAGCAGTCACCCCCTCGGGGGGCACAATGAGCAGTTCTTC. This codes for CASSHPLGGHNEQFF.